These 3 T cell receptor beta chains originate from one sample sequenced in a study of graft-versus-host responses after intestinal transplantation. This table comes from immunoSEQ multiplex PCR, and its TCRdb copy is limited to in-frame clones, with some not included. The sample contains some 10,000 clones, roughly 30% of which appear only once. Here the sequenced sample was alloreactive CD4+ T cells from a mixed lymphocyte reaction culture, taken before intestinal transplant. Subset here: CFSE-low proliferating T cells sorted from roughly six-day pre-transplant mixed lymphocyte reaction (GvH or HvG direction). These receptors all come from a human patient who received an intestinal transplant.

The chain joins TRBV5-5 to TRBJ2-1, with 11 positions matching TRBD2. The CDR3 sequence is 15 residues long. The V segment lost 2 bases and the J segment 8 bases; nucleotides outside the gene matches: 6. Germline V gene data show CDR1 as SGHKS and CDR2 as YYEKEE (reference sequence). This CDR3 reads CASSFLAGGGDEQFF. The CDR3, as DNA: TGTGCCAGCAGCTTCTTAGCGGGAGGGGGGGATGAGCAGTTCTTC.

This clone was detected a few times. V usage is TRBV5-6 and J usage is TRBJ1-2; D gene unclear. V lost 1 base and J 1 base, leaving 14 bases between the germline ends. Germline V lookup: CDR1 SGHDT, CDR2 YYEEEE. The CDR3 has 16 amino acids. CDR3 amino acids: CASSLIRQAINYGYTF. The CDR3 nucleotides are TGTGCCAGCAGCTTGATAAGGCAGGCGATTAACTATGGCTACACCTTC.

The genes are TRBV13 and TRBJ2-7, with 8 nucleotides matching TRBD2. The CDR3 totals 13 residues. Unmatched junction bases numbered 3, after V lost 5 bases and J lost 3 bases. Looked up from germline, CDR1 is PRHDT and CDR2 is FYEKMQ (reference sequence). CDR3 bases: TGTGCCAGCAGCGTCCTAGCGGGCTACGAGCAGTACTTC. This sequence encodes CASSVLAGYEQYF.